The 21 T cell receptor beta chains presented below share a single source sample, sequenced in a study of blood T cell repertoires in COVID-19. The protocol was immunoSEQ multiplex PCR, while the TCRdb copy is restricted to in-frame clones and leaves out a portion. Altogether roughly 330,000 clones are present, roughly 90% being singletons, with the ten largest covering roughly 4%. Sequencing input: peripheral blood. The source of these receptors is a woman between 45 and 65 years old with active or convalescent COVID-19.

The chain recombines TRBV2 with TRBJ2-1, with TRBD2 matching over 10 bases. The CDR3 is 16 amino acids. V shed 6 bases and J 6 bases; nucleotides not matched to a gene: 11. Looked up from germline, CDR1 is SNHLY and CDR2 is FYNNEI. CDR3 in amino acids: CASSAISGGAVNEQFF. The CDR3 region has the DNA TGTGCCAGCAGCGCCATCAGCGGGGGGGCGGTCAATGAGCAGTTCTTC.

V and J are TRBV30 and TRBJ1-1; the D is unclear. Trimming took 5 bases from V and 4 from J, leaving 14 bases between them. There are 13 residues in the CDR3. The V gene's germline CDR1 is GTSNPN and CDR2 SVGIG (reference sequence). This CDR3 reads CAWVPGKGTEAFF. The CDR3 DNA is TGTGCCTGGGTCCCGGGGAAGGGCACTGAAGCTTTCTTT. The variable domain in full, completed from reference TRBV30 and TRBJ1-1, reads SQTIHQWPATLVQPVGSPLSLECTVEGTSNPNLYWYRQAAGRGLQLLFYSVGIGQISSEVPQNLSASRPQDRQFILSSKKLLLSDSGFYLCAWVPGKGTEAFFGQGTRLTVV.

The rearrangement joins TRBV7-9 to TRBJ1-3, with D unclear. V was shortened by 5 bases and J by 4 bases, with 15 bases between the two germline ends. The CDR3 is made up of 15 amino acids. Germline assignment: CDR1 SEHNR and CDR2 FQNEAQ (reference sequence). This CDR3 is CASSPKAEAGNTIYF. The CDR3 DNA follows: TGTGCCAGCAGCCCTAAGGCTGAGGCGGGAAACACCATATATTTT.

The chain uses TRBV27 and TRBJ2-5; possibly TRBD1 for D (6 bases). CDR1 is MNHEY and CDR2 is SMNVEV in the germline V gene (reference sequence). The CDR3 extends over 16 amino acids. Trimming took 2 bases from V and 5 from J, leaving 18 bases between them. In DNA form, the CDR3 reads TGTGCCAGCAGTTTACGACAGGTGATAGCCGGGGAGACCCAGTACTTC. Translating it yields CASSLRQVIAGETQYF.

The table lists this clone with a few counts. The gene calls are TRBV11-2 and TRBJ2-1, with 14 bases fitting TRBD2. The CDR3 contains 17 residues. V was clipped by 1 base and J by 6 bases; unmatched bases: 5. Per the germline V gene, CDR1 is SGHAT and CDR2 is FQNNGV. CDR3: CASSLVGLAGEFNEQFF. CDR3 DNA: TGTGCCAGCAGCTTAGTGGGACTAGCGGGAGAGTTCAATGAGCAGTTCTTC.

The chain has TRBV6-2 or TRBV6-3 and TRBJ2-1; the D is unclear. This CDR3 contains 15 residues. Germline CDR1 MNHEY, CDR2 SVGEGT. Trimming stripped 6 bases from V and 5 bases from J, with 17 bases between. This CDR3 reads CASSLPFIENNEQFF. The CDR3 nucleotides read TGTGCCAGCAGCCTACCCTTTATCGAGAACAATGAGCAGTTCTTC.

The table lists this clone with a count of one. The genes are TRBV18 and TRBJ1-1; D is possibly TRBD1 (6 bases). CDR1 is KGHSH, CDR2 LQKENI, per germline. V lost 6 bases and J lost 2, with 10 bases in between. This CDR3 is 13 amino acids long. This CDR3 is CASSGAVNTEAFF. The DNA of the CDR3 is TGTGCCAGCTCGGGGGCGGTCAACACTGAAGCTTTCTTT.

The gene calls are TRBV6-2 or TRBV6-3 and TRBJ1-5; D gene uncertain. Looked up from germline, CDR1 is MNHEY and CDR2 is SVGEGT. CDR3 length equals 15 residues. Trimming stripped 2 bases from V and 0 bases from J, with 8 bases between. In DNA form, the CDR3 reads TGTGCCAGCAGTTACGCTCGGTATAGCAATCAGCCCCAGCATTTT. It specifies CASSYARYSNQPQHF.

The genes are TRBV30 and TRBJ1-2; no clear D. The V and J ends lost 3 bases and 0 bases respectively, with 8 bases between them. Germline V gene lookup returns CDR1 GTSNPN and CDR2 SVGIG (reference sequence). There are 13 residues in the CDR3. The DNA for the CDR3 is TGTGCCTGGAGCCACGGGACTAACTATGGCTACACCTTC. It specifies CAWSHGTNYGYTF.

The rearrangement joins TRBV9 to TRBJ2-7, with a possible D match to TRBD1 (6 bases). The CDR3 sequence is 16 residues long. V was trimmed by 0 bases and J by 5 bases, leaving 18 bases between them. Per the germline V gene, CDR1 is SGDLS and CDR2 is YYNGEE. The CDR3 nucleotides are TGTGCCAGCAGCGTAGGAGTGGGGCAGGGGTTAAACGAGCAGTACTTC. Its protein is CASSVGVGQGLNEQYF.

The rearrangement links TRBV2 to TRBJ2-5, with TRBD1 matching 9 bases. Germline assignment: CDR1 SNHLY and CDR2 FYNNEI. The CDR3 has 14 residues. V trimming: 4 bases; J trimming: 4 bases; junction bases outside the gene matches: 4. This CDR3 reads CASSGDRAGETQYF. The DNA of the CDR3 is TGTGCCAGCAGTGGGGACAGGGCCGGAGAGACCCAGTACTTC.

The V call is TRBV6-5, the J call TRBJ2-1; 8 nucleotides match TRBD1. The V and J ends lost 0 bases and 3 bases, in that order; junction bases with no gene match: 4. Germline V gene sequence: CDR1 MNHEY, CDR2 SVGAGI. The CDR3 covers 16 residues. CDR3 sequence (DNA): TGTGCCAGCAGTTACTCGGCGGGACAGGTCTACAATGAGCAGTTCTTC. Protein sequence: CASSYSAGQVYNEQFF.

The chain employs TRBV19 and TRBJ2-7, with 8 positions matching TRBD2. The CDR3 consists of 14 residues. The junction had 4 bases not matched to a gene; V was cut back by 3 bases and J by 3 bases. Germline-derived CDR1 and CDR2 are LNHDA and SQIVND (reference sequence). This CDR3 is CASSIGRGYYEQYF. The CDR3 DNA sequence: TGTGCCAGTAGTATCGGGAGGGGATACTACGAGCAGTACTTC.

The V and J genes are TRBV5-4 and TRBJ2-5; 7 bases are shared with TRBD2. This CDR3 is built from 14 residues. Germline V CDR1 and CDR2: SGHNT, YYREEE (reference sequence). V was clipped by 3 bases and J by 5 bases; unmatched bases: 7. CDR3 sequence reads: CASSSETGGETQYF. For the CDR3, the DNA is TGTGCCAGCAGCTCCGAAACCGGGGGGGAGACCCAGTACTTC.

V is TRBV5-1 and J is TRBJ2-3; 10 bases are a match to TRBD2. Germline V gene sequence: CDR1 SGHRS, CDR2 YFSETQ. V trimming: 5 bases; J trimming: 4 bases; junction bases outside the gene matches: 7. There are 15 residues in the CDR3. CDR3 protein: CASRRSGRAPDTQYF. The CDR3 DNA reads as TGCGCCAGCAGACGGAGCGGGAGGGCCCCAGATACGCAGTATTTT.

This clone was counted a single time. The rearrangement joins TRBV12-5 to TRBJ1-5, with 9 bases fitting TRBD1. The CDR3 extends over 19 amino acids. The J segment lost 7 bases and the V segment lost 0 bases, leaving 16 bases of the junction unmatched. Germline V lookup: CDR1 LGHNT, CDR2 FRNRAP. The CDR3 sequence is CASGLVTGIWDREGQPQHF. CDR3 in DNA: TGTGCTAGTGGTTTGGTAACGGGTATTTGGGACAGGGAAGGCCAGCCCCAGCATTTT.

The gene calls are TRBV11-2 and TRBJ2-2, with TRBD2 matching 7 bases. The CDR3 runs to 15 residues. The junction had 7 bases not matched to a gene; V was cut back by 4 bases and J by 5 bases. Germline CDR1 and CDR2: SGHAT and FQNNGV. The CDR3 loop reads CASSSWTRLTGELFF. The CDR3 nucleotides are TGTGCCAGCAGCTCCTGGACTAGGTTGACCGGGGAGCTGTTTTTT.

This clone was seen a handful of times. The V call is TRBV19, the J call TRBJ1-5, with D possibly being TRBD1 (6 bases). Per the germline V gene, CDR1 is LNHDA and CDR2 is SQIVND (reference sequence). This CDR3 is 15 amino acids long. Between the trimmed V and J ends, which lost 3 bases and 7 bases, there was a span of 16 bases. The CDR3 loop reads CASSMFQGSDQPQHF. The CDR3 region has the DNA TGTGCCAGTAGTATGTTTCAGGGGTCAGACCAGCCCCAGCATTTT.

The chain carries TRBV28 and TRBJ2-1; TRBD2 matches 9 bases. Trimming removed 7 bases from V and 5 bases from J; junction bases left unmatched: 9. The CDR3 is made up of 15 amino acids. Looked up from germline, CDR1 is MDHEN and CDR2 is SYDVKM. CDR3 sequence: CASTRASGAHNEQFF. The CDR3 bases are TGTGCCAGCACCCGCGCTAGCGGGGCCCACAATGAGCAGTTCTTC.

V usage is TRBV7-2 and J usage is TRBJ2-6; a weak D match, TRBD1 (5 bases). With 5 bases removed from V and 2 bases from J, the gap between germline ends came to 10 bases. Germline V gene sequence: CDR1 SGHTA, CDR2 FQGNSA. The CDR3 has 15 residues. CDR3 DNA: TGTGCCAGCAGCGCCCAGGGTACTGGGGCCAACGTCCTGACTTTC. This translates into CASSAQGTGANVLTF. Drawing the rest from reference TRBV7-2 and TRBJ2-6, the complete variable domain is GAGVSQSPSNKVTEKGKDVELRCDPISGHTALYWYRQSLGQGLEFLIYFQGNSAPDKSGLPSDRFSAERTGGSVSTLTIQRTQQEDSAVYLCASSAQGTGANVLTFGAGSRLTVL.

The chain is built from TRBV18 and TRBJ1-1; possible D gene TRBD1, 6 bases. The length of the CDR3 is 15 residues. Germline V CDR1 and CDR2: KGHSH, LQKENI. Trimming cost V 3 bases and J 4 bases, with 15 bases left between them. The CDR3 here is CASSPPGGLSTEAFF. The DNA for the CDR3 is TGTGCCAGCTCACCCCCGGGGGGCCTGAGCACTGAAGCTTTCTTT.